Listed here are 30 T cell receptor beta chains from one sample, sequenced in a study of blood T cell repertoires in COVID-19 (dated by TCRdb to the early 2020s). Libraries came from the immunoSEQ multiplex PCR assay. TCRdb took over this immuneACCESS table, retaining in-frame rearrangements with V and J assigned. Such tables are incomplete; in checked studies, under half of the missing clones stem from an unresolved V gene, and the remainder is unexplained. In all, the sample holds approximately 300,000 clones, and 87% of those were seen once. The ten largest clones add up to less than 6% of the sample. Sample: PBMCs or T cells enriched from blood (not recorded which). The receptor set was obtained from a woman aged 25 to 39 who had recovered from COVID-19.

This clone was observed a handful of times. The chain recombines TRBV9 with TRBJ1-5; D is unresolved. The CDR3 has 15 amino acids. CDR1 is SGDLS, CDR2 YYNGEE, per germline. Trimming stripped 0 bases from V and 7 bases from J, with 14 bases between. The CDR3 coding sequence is TGTGCCAGCAGCGTAGGAGAGGGATTCGCCCAGCCCCAGCATTTT. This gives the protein CASSVGEGFAQPQHF.

CDR3 sequence (DNA): TGTGCCACCAGCCCCGGGGAGGGGGTTGGGGTTTACACTGAAGCTTTCTTT. Its translation: CATSPGEGVGVYTEAFF. This chain uses TRBV15 with TRBJ1-1; TRBD1 might be the D (6 bases). V shed 5 bases and J shed 3 bases, with 22 bases lying between them. The germline V gene encodes CDR1 LNHNV and CDR2 YYDKDF (reference sequence). The CDR3 has 17 residues.

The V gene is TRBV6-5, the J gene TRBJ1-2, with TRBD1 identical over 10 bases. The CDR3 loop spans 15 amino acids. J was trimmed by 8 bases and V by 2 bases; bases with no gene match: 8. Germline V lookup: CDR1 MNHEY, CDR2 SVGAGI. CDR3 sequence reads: CASSYGTTGGEGYTF. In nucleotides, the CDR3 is TGTGCCAGCAGTTACGGTACGACAGGGGGCGAGGGCTACACCTTC.

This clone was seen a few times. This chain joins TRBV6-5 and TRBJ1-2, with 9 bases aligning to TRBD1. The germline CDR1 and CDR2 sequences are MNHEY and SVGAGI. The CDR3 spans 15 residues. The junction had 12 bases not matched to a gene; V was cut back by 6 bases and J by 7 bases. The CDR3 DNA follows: TGTGCCAGCAGCATAAACCCGGGACAGGGCCTTGGCTACACCTTC. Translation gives CASSINPGQGLGYTF.

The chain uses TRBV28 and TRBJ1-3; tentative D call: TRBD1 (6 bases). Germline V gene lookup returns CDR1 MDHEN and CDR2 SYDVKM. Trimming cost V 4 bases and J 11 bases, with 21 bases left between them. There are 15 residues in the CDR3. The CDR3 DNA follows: TGTGCCAGCAGTTCGACAGGTATTGCAACCGACGCCATATATTTT. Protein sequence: CASSSTGIATDAIYF. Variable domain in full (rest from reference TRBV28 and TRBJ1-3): DVKVTQSSRYLVKRTGEKVFLECVQDMDHENMFWYRQDPGLGLRLIYFSYDVKMKEKGDIPEGYSVSREKKERFSLILESASTNQTSMYLCASSSTGIATDAIYFGEGSWLTVV.

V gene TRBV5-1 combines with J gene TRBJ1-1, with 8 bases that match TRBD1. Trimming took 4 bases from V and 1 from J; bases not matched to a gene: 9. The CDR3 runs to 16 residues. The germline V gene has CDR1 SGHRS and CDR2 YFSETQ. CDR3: CASSLNPTGANTEAFF. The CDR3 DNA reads TGCGCCAGCAGCCTAAACCCGACAGGGGCGAACACTGAAGCTTTCTTT.

The CDR3: CASSLRTGNFNYGYTF. As DNA, the CDR3 is TGTGCCAGCAGCTTAAGGACAGGAAATTTCAACTATGGCTACACCTTC. The rearrangement links TRBV7-2 to TRBJ1-2; 7 bases map to TRBD1. From germline, CDR1 is SGHTA and CDR2 FQGNSA. The trim removed 2 bases at V and 2 bases at J, leaving 8 bases unmatched. The CDR3 spans 16 residues. Looking up the rest from reference TRBV7-2 and TRBJ1-2 gives the full variable domain: GAGVSQSPSNKVTEKGKDVELRCDPISGHTALYWYRQSLGQGLEFLIYFQGNSAPDKSGLPSDRFSAERTGGSVSTLTIQRTQQEDSAVYLCASSLRTGNFNYGYTFGSGTRLTVV.

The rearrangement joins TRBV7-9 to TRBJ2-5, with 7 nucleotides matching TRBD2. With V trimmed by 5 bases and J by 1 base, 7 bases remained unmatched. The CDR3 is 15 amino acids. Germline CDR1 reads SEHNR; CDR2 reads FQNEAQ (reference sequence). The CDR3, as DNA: TGTGCCAGCAGCCGTAGCTCTAGCGGCCAAGAGACCCAGTACTTC. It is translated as CASSRSSSGQETQYF.

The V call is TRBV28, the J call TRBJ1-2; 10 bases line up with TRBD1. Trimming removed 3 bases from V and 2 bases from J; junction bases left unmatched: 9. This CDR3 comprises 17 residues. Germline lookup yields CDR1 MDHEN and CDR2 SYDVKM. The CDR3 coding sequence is TGTGCCAGCAGTTTCTCAGCCCCGGGACAGGGGAACTATGGCTACACCTTC. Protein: CASSFSAPGQGNYGYTF.

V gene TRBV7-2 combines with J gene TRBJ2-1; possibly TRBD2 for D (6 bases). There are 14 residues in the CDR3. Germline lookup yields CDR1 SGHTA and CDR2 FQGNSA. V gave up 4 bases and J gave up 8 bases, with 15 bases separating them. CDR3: CASSSERARDEQFF. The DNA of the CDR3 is TGTGCCAGCAGCTCCGAGCGGGCGAGGGATGAGCAGTTCTTC.

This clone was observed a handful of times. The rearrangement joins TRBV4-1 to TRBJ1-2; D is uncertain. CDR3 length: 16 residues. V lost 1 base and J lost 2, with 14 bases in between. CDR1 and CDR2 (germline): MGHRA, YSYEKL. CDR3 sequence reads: CASSQGWQAPNYGYTF. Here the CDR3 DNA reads TGCGCCAGCAGCCAAGGCTGGCAGGCCCCCAACTATGGCTACACCTTC.

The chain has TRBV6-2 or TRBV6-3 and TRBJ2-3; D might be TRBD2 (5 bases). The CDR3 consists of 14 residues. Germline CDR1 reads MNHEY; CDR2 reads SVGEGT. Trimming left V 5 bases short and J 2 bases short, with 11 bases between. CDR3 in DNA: TGTGCCAGCAGTCCCAGGACTCTCACAGATACGCAGTATTTT. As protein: CASSPRTLTDTQYF.

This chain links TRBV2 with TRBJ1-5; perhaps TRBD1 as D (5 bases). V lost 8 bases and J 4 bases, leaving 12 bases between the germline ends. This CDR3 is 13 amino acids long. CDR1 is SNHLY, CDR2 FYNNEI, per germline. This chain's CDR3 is CASAKGDNQPQHF. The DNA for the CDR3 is TGTGCCAGCGCAAAAGGGGATAATCAGCCCCAGCATTTT.

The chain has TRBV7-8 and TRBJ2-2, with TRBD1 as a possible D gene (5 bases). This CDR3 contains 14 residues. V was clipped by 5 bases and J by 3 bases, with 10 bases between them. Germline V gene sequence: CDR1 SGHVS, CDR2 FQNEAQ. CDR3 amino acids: CASSQLGDTGELFF. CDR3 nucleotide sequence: TGTGCCAGCAGCCAATTAGGGGACACCGGGGAGCTGTTTTTT.

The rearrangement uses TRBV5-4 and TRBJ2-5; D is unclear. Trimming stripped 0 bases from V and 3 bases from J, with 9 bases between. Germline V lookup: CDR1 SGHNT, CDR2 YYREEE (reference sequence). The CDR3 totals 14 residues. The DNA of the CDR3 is TGTGCCAGCAGCTTGGCTGGTCGCGAAGAGACCCAGTACTTC. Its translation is CASSLAGREETQYF.

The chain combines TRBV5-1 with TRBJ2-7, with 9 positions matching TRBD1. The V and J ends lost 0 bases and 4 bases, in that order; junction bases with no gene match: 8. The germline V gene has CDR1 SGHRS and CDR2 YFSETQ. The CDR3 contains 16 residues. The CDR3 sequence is CASSLALGQGFYEQYF. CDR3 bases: TGCGCCAGCAGCTTGGCCCTCGGACAGGGGTTTTACGAGCAGTACTTC.

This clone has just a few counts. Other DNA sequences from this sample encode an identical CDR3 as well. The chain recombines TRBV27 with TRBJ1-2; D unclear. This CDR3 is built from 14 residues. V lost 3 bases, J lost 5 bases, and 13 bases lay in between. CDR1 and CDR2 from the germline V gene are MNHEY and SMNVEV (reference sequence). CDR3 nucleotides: TGTGCCAGCAGTTTGAACCGCGATTCGTATGGCTACACCTTC. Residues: CASSLNRDSYGYTF.

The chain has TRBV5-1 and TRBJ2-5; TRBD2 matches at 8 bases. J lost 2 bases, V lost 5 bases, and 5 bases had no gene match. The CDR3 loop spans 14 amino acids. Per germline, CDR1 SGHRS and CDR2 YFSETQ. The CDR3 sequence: CASRRVAGQETQYF. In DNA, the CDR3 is TGCGCCAGCAGAAGGGTAGCGGGGCAAGAGACCCAGTACTTC.

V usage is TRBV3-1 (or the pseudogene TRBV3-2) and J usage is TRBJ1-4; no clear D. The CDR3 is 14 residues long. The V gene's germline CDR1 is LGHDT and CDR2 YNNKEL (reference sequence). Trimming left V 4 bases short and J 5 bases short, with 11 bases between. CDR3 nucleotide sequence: TGTGCCAGCAGCCCCGTAGCACCCAATGAAAAACTGTTTTTT. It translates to CASSPVAPNEKLFF.

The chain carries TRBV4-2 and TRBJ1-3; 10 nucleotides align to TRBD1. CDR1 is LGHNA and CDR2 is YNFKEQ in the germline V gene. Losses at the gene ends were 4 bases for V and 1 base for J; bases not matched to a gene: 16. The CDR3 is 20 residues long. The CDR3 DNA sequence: TGTGCCAGCAGCCCTTATTATTTTACCGGGACAGGGGTTTCTGGAAACACCATATATTTT. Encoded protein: CASSPYYFTGTGVSGNTIYF.

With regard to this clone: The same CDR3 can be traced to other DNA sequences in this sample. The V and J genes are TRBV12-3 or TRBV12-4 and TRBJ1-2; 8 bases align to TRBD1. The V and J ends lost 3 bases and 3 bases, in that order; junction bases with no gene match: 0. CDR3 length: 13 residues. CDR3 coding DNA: TGTGCCAGCAGTTTGGACAGGGACTATGGCTACACCTTC. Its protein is CASSLDRDYGYTF.

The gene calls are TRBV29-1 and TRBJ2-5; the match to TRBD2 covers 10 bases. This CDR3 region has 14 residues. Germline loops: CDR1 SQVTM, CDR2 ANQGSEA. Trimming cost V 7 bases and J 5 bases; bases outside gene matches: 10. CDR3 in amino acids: CSAGAPTSGETQYF. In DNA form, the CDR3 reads TGCAGCGCTGGGGCCCCGACTAGCGGGGAGACCCAGTACTTC.

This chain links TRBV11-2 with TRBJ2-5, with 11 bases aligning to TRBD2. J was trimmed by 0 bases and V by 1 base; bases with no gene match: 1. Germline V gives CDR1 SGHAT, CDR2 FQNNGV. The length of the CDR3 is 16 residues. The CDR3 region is CASSLVAGGYQETQYF. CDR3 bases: TGTGCCAGCAGCTTAGTAGCGGGGGGGTACCAAGAGACCCAGTACTTC.

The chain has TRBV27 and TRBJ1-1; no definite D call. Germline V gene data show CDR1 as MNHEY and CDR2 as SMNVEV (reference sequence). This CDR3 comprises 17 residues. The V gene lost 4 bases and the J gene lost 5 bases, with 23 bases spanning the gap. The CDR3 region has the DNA TGTGCCAGCAGTTCAAATCCATGGACCGTCGGAGGGACTGAAGCTTTCTTT. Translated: CASSSNPWTVGGTEAFF.

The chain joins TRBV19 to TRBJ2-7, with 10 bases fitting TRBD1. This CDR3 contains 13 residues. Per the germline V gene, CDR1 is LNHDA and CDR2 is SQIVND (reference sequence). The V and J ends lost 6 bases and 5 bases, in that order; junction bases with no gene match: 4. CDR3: CASRDGQGDEQYF. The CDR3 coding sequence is TGTGCCAGTAGAGATGGACAGGGGGACGAGCAGTACTTC.

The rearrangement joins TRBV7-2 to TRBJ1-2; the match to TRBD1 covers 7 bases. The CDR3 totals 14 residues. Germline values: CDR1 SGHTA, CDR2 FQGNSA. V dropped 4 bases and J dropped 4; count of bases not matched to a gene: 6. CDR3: CASSSVGTVYGYTF. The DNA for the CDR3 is TGTGCCAGCAGCTCGGTCGGGACAGTCTATGGCTACACCTTC.

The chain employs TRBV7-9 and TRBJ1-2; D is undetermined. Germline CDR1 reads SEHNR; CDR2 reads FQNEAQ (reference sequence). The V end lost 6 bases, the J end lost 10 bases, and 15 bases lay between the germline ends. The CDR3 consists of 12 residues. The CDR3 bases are TGTGCCAGCAGTCCAGTCTTCCGCCCCTACACCTTC. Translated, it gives CASSPVFRPYTF.

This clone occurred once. The chain's CDR3 is CASSLGRAGLADTQYF. The CDR3 DNA reads as TGTGCCAGCAGCTTAGGGAGGGCGGGGTTGGCAGATACGCAGTATTTT. The chain is built from TRBV7-2 and TRBJ2-3, with a tentative D call TRBD2 (6 bases). V dropped 1 base and J dropped 4 bases, with 15 bases sitting between them. Germline V lookup: CDR1 SGHTA, CDR2 FQGNSA. This CDR3 comprises 16 residues.

The CDR3 reads CAISEWSDTEAFF. The DNA of the CDR3 is TGTGCCATCAGTGAGTGGTCGGACACTGAAGCTTTCTTT. This chain links TRBV10-3 with TRBJ1-1; no definite D call. V was cut by 1 base and J by 3 bases, with 6 bases left in between. Germline V gene sequence: CDR1 ENHRY, CDR2 SYGVKD. The CDR3 is 13 amino acids.

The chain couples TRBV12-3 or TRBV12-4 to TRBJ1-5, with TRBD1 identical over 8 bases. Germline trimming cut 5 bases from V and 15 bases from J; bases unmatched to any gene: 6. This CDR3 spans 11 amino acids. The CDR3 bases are TGTGCCAGCAGTCCCGGACAGGGTACGCATTTT. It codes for CASSPGQGTHF.